A selection of T cell receptor beta chains follows, all from one sample in a study of shared clonotypes between healthy human individuals. Clones were read by immunoSEQ multiplex PCR, and TCRdb kept only the in-frame ones, dropping some. The repertoire holds about 2 million clones, with over 85% as singletons. Sequences were obtained from naive CD8+ T cells sorted from blood. Receptors originate from a man aged 18 to 29 in good health. CDR3s include the opening cysteine and the closing phenylalanine or tryptophan. Fields, in order: J gene, clone size, D gene, V gene, CDR3 protein, CDR3 DNA. The D gene is left open where the match is weak. The size entry is marked missing in some rows and otherwise reads once, few, many or a size class.

>TRBJ2-5|once|-|TRBV9
CASSSGLGETQYF
TGTGCCAGCAGCTCGGGGCTCGGGGAGACCCAGTACTTC
>TRBJ2-7|-|TRBD2|TRBV28
CASSLGIAGVTYEQYF
TGTGCCAGCAGTTTAGGTATAGCGGGAGTCACCTACGAGCAGTACTTC
>TRBJ2-3|once|-|TRBV7-9
CASSQLTSTDTQYF
TGTGCCAGCAGCCAGCTGACTAGCACAGATACGCAGTATTTT
>TRBJ2-1|-|-|TRBV6-6
CASSYEAANEQFF
TGTGCCAGCAGTTACGAGGCTGCCAATGAGCAGTTCTTC
>TRBJ2-1|once|-|TRBV11-2
CASSPDRSSYNEQFF
TGTGCCAGCAGCCCGGACAGAAGCTCCTACAATGAGCAGTTCTTC
>TRBJ1-1|-|TRBD1|TRBV10-1
CASIREDRAAEAFF
TGCGCCAGCATCCGAGAAGACAGGGCGGCTGAAGCTTTCTTT
>TRBJ2-3|-|TRBD2|TRBV27
CASSMAGGLDTQYF
TGTGCCAGCAGTATGGCGGGAGGTTTGGATACGCAGTATTTT
>TRBJ2-5|-|TRBD1|TRBV25-1
CASSGWTGRETQYF
TGTGCCAGCAGTGGGTGGACAGGGCGAGAGACCCAGTACTTC
>TRBJ1-1|few|-|TRBV30
CAWKDDAPYTEAFF
TGTGCCTGGAAAGACGACGCTCCATACACTGAAGCTTTCTTT
>TRBJ1-2|-|-|TRBV18
CASSPPGLEKAYGYTF
TGTGCCAGCTCACCGCCAGGGCTTGAGAAAGCCTATGGCTACACCTTC
>TRBJ1-1|-|TRBD1|TRBV7-8
CASSLRGRGTEAFF
TGTGCCAGCAGCTTAAGGGGGCGCGGCACTGAAGCTTTCTTT
>TRBJ1-1|-|-|TRBV9
CASSVAPWAMNTEAFF
TGTGCCAGCAGCGTAGCGCCCTGGGCTATGAACACTGAAGCTTTCTTT
>TRBJ2-7|once|TRBD1|TRBV28
CASSSTGGTDEQYF
TGTGCCAGCAGTTCCACAGGGGGCACCGACGAGCAGTACTTC
>TRBJ2-7|-|TRBD1|TRBV30
CAGRDRDAYEQYF
TGTGCCGGGAGGGACAGGGATGCCTACGAGCAGTACTTC
>TRBJ1-5|-|TRBD1|TRBV5-6
CASSQGQGVSRPQHF
TGTGCCAGCAGCCAGGGACAGGGAGTTTCTCGGCCCCAGCATTTT
>TRBJ1-4|-|-|TRBV5-1
CASSLESAEKLFF
TGCGCCAGCAGCTTAGAGAGTGCGGAAAAACTGTTTTTT
>TRBJ1-2|-|-|TRBV18
CASSQPDEAYGYTF
TGTGCCAGCTCCCAGCCGGACGAGGCCTATGGCTACACCTTC
>TRBJ1-5|-|-|TRBV5-4
CASSHGGSQPQHF
TGTGCCAGCAGCCATGGGGGCAGCCAGCCCCAGCATTTT
>TRBJ2-7|-|-|TRBV5-1
CASSLDLTYEQYF
TGCGCCAGCAGCTTGGACTTGACGTACGAGCAGTACTTC
>TRBJ2-7|-|-|TRBV19
CASSSAGTYEQYF
TGTGCCAGTTCCTCGGCGGGAACCTACGAGCAGTACTTC
>TRBJ2-2|-|-|TRBV2
CASSGGQVATGELFF
TGTGCCAGCAGTGGGGGTCAGGTGGCGACCGGGGAGCTGTTTTTT
>TRBJ1-2|-|-|TRBV27
CATPGVGYTF
TGTGCCACCCCCGGGGTAGGGTACACCTTC
>TRBJ1-2|-|TRBD1|TRBV7-6
CASSTTGSGYTF
TGTGCCAGCAGCACGACAGGGAGCGGCTACACCTTC
>TRBJ2-6|-|-|TRBV4-1
CASSQEGIWTMAGANVLTF
TGCGCCAGCAGCCAAGAAGGGATCTGGACTATGGCTGGGGCCAACGTCCTGACTTTC
>TRBJ1-1|few|-|TRBV5-1
CASSWTVNTEAFF
TGCGCCAGCAGCTGGACAGTGAACACTGAAGCTTTCTTT
>TRBJ1-4|-|-|TRBV28
CASFGRGTNEKLFF
TGTGCCAGCTTTGGAAGGGGGACTAATGAAAAACTGTTTTTT
>TRBJ2-7|-|-|TRBV7-9
CASSFTYEQYF
TGTGCCAGCAGCTTTACGTACGAGCAGTACTTC
>TRBJ2-7|-|-|TRBV9
CASSVAPGVYEQYF
TGTGCCAGCAGCGTAGCACCGGGAGTCTACGAGCAGTACTTC
>TRBJ2-3|-|-|TRBV29-1
CSVEGTPLSTDTQYF
TGCAGCGTTGAAGGGACGCCGCTAAGCACAGATACGCAGTATTTT